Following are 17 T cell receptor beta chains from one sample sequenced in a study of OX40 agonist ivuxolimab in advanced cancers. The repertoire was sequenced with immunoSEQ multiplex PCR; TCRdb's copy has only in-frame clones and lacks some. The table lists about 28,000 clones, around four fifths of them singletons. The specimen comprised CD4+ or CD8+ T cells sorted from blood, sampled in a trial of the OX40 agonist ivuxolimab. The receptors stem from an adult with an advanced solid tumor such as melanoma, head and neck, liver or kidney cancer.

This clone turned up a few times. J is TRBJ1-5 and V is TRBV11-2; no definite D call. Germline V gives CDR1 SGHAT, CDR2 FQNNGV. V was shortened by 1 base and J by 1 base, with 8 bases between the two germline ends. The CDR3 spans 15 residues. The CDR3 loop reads CASSLGQLSNQPQHF. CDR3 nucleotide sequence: TGTGCCAGCAGCTTAGGACAATTAAGCAATCAGCCCCAGCATTTT.

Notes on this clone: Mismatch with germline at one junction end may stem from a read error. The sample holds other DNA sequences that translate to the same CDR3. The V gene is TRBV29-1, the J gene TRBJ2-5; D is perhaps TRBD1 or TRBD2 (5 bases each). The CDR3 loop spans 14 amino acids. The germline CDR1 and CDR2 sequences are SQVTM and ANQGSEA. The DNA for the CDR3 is TGCAGCGTTGAGGGGGTGGTATCGGAAGAGACTCAGTACTTC. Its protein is CSVEGVVSEETQYF.

The CDR3 DNA reads TGTGCCAGCAGGCCGGGACAGTCCTACAATGAGCAGTTCTTC. Encoded protein: CASRPGQSYNEQFF. The chain uses TRBV27 and TRBJ2-1, with 7 bases lining up with TRBD1. This CDR3 is 14 amino acids long. Germline lookup yields CDR1 MNHEY and CDR2 SMNVEV (reference sequence). V lost 6 bases to trimming and J lost 1 base; unmatched junction nucleotides: 3.

CDR3 bases: TGTGCCTGGACAGCAGTGAGAGGGCCTTCTTCGGGTGGCTACACCTTC. Protein: CAWTAVRGPSSGGYTF. This chain uses TRBV30 with TRBJ1-2; no firm D call. The CDR3 is 16 amino acids. Trimming removed 4 bases at V and 7 bases at J, with 25 bases between. CDR1 and CDR2 (germline): GTSNPN, SVGIG (reference sequence).

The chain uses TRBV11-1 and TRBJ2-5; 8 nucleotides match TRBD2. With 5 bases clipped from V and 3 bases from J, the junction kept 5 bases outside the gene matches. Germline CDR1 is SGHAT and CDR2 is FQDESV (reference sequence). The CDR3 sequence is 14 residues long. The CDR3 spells CASSLTSEKETQYF. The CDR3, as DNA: TGTGCCAGCAGCCTGACTAGCGAGAAAGAGACCCAGTACTTC.

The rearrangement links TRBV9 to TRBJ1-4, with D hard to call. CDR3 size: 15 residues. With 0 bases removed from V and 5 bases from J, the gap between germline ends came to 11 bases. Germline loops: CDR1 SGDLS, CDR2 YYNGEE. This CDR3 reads CASSVADGSNEKLFF. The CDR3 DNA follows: TGTGCCAGCAGCGTAGCGGACGGCTCGAATGAAAAACTGTTTTTT.

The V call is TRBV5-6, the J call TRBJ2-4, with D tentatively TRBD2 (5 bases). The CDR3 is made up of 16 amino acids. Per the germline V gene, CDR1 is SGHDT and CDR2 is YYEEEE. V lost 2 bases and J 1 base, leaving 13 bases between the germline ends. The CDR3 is CASSFDYERAKNIQYF. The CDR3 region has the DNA TGTGCCAGCAGCTTTGACTACGAGAGGGCCAAAAACATTCAGTACTTC.

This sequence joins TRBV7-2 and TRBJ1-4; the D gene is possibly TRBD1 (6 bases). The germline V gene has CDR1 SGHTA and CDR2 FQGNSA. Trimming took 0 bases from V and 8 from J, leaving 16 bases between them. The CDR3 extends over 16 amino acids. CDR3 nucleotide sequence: TGTGCCAGCAGCTTAGCCCCCAGGGGAGGGCTAGAAAAACTGTTTTTT. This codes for CASSLAPRGGLEKLFF.

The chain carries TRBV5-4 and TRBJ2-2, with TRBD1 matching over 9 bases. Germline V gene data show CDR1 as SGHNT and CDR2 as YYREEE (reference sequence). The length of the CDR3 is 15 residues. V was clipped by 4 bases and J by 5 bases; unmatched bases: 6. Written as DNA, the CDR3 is TGTGCCAGCAGCGGCGGGACAGGGAGAACCGGGGAGCTGTTTTTT. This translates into CASSGGTGRTGELFF.

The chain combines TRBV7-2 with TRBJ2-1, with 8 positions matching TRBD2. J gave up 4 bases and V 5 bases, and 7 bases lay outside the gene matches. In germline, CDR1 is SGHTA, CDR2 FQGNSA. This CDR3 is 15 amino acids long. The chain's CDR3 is CASSPNGGGYNEQFF. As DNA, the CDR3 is TGTGCCAGCAGCCCCAACGGGGGGGGATACAATGAGCAGTTCTTC.

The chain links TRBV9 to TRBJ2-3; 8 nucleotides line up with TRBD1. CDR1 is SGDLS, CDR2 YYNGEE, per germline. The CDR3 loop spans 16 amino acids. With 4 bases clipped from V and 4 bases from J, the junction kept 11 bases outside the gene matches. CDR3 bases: TGTGCCAGCAGCTCCTGGACAGGGAGTGGGGCAGATACGCAGTATTTT. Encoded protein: CASSSWTGSGADTQYF. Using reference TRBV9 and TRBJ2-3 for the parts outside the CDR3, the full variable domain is DSGVTQTPKHLITATGQRVTLRCSPRSGDLSVYWYQQSLDQGLQFLIQYYNGEERAKGNILERFSAQQFPDLHSELNLSSLELGDSALYFCASSSWTGSGADTQYFGPGTRLTVL.

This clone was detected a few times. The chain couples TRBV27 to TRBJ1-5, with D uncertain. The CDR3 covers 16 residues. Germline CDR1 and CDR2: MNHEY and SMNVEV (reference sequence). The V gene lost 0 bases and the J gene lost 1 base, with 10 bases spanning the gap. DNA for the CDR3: TGTGCCAGCAGTTTATCAGCGTCGGGCAGCAATCAGCCCCAGCATTTT. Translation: CASSLSASGSNQPQHF.

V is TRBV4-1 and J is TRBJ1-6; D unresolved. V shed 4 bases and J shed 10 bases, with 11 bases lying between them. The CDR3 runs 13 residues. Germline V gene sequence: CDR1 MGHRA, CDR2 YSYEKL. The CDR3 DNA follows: TGCGCCAGCAGCCCGAAGAGTGACTCACCCCTCCACTTT. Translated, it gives CASSPKSDSPLHF.

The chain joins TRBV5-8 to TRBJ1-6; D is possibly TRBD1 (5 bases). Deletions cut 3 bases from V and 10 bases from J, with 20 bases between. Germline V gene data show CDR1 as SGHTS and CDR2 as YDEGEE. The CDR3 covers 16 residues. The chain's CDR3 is CASSSSPGQGGSPLHF. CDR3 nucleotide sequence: TGTGCCAGCAGCTCCAGCCCGGGGCAGGGTGGCTCACCCCTCCACTTT.

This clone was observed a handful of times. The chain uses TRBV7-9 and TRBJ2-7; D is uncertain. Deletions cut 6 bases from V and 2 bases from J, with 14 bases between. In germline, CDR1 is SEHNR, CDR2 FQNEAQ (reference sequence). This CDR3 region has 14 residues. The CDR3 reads CASRLEGYPYEQYF. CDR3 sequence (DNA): TGTGCCAGCAGATTGGAAGGGTACCCCTACGAGCAGTACTTC.

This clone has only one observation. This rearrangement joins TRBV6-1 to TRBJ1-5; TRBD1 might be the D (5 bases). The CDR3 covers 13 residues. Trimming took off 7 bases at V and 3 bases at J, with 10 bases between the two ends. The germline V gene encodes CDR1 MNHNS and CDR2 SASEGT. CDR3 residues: CASMMTVNQPQHF. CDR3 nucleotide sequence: TGTGCCAGCATGATGACAGTCAATCAGCCCCAGCATTTT.

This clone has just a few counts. The DNA of the CDR3 is TGTGCCAGCAGTTACTCGGGGGAGGCTCAGCCCCAGCATTTT. It encodes CASSYSGEAQPQHF. This sequence joins TRBV6-5 and TRBJ1-5; tentative D call: TRBD1 (5 bases). The germline gives CDR1 MNHEY, CDR2 SVGAGI. CDR3 length: 14 residues. V dropped 0 bases and J dropped 6 bases, with 9 bases sitting between them.